This TCR beta chain was retrieved from a study of beta chain features in type 1 diabetes. Across the whole study: Investigators examined around 110 million sorted cells across all samples.

The study, taken as a whole, reports: In every one of the four CD4+ subsets, TCRB CDR3s were moderately but significantly shorter in Type 1 diabetes patients. Reads derived from cDNA could over-represent cells showing high TCR expression.

The CDR3 has 11 amino acids. The germline CDR1 and CDR2 sequences are DFQATT and SNEGSKA (reference sequence). Trimming removed 3 bases from V and 5 bases from J, with 7 bases in between. Remarks on this clone: The target antigen is unknown.

Expressed TCRB transcripts were sequenced because the entire RNA isolate underwent reverse transcription. Some clones are missing from TCRdb's copy, which holds only in-frame ones; the method was immunoSEQ multiplex PCR. This table holds 150,000 or so clones, 50% to 70% found once. The TCR originated in a man younger than 40 with type 1 diabetes. This chain connects TRBV20-1 to TRBJ1-1; no definite D call. The specimen was naive CD4+ T cells from blood. CDR3: CSARVGTEAFF. The CDR3, as DNA: TGCAGTGCTAGGGTAGGGACTGAAGCTTTCTTT.